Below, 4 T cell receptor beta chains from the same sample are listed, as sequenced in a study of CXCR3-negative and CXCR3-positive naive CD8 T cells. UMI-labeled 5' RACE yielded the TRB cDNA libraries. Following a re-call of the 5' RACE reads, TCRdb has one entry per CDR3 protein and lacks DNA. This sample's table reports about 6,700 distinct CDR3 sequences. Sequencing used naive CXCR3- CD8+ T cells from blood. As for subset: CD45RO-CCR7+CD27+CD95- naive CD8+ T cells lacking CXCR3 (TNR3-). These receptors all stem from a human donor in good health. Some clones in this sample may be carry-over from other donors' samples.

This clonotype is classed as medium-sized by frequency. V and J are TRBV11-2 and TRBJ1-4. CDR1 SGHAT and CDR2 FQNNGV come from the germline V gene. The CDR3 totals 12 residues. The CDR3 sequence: CASTQVGEKLFF.

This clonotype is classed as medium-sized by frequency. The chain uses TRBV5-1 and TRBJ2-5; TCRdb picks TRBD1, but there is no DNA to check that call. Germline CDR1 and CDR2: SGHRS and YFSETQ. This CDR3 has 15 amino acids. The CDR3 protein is CASSSRQGLQETQYF.

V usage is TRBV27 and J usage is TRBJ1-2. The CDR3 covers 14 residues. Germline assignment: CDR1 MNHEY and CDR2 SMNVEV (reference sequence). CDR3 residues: CASSFEGTAYGYTF.

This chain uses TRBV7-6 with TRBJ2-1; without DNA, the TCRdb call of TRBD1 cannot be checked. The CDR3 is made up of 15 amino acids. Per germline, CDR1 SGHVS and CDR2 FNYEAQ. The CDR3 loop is CASSPRTGLDNEQFF.